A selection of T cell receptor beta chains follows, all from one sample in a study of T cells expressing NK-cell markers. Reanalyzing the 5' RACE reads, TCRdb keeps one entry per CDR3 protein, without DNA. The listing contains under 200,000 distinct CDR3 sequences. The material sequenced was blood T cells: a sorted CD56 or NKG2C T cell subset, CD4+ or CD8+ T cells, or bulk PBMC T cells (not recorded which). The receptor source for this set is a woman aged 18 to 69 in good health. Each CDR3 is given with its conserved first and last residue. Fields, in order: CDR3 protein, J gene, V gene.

CASSLGLARPYEQYF,TRBJ2-7,TRBV5-1
CATSRPGRNYGYTF,TRBJ1-2,TRBV15
CASSPRAGPYEQYF,TRBJ2-7,TRBV7-3
CASSLWQLDTDTQYF,TRBJ2-3,TRBV12-3/TRBV12-4
CSVTPQGTNTEAFF,TRBJ1-1,TRBV29-1
CSARGQVLMEAFF,TRBJ1-1,TRBV20-1
CASSQALAGGMNTGELFF,TRBJ2-2,TRBV3-1
CASSRGSYEQYF,TRBJ2-7,TRBV12-3/TRBV12-4
CATIQTGPNTGELFF,TRBJ2-2,TRBV24-1
CASSYSVNTEAFF,TRBJ1-1,TRBV6-2/TRBV6-3
CASSPYRPSVGTAEPYEQYF,TRBJ2-7,TRBV7-3
CSASSLAGGRETQYF,TRBJ2-5,TRBV20-1
CASSADPSSYEQYF,TRBJ2-7,TRBV9
CARLCAGGPRYTQYF,TRBJ2-3,TRBV21-1
CASSSPDRAYTEAFF,TRBJ1-1,TRBV28
CASSSFDPNSGNTIYF,TRBJ1-3,TRBV5-1
CASSPMISGELFF,TRBJ2-2,TRBV3-1
CATSTGGFNQPQHF,TRBJ1-5,TRBV15
CSARPLTGYSGNTIYF,TRBJ1-3,TRBV20-1
CASSPSTAAGNTEAFF,TRBJ1-1,TRBV7-3
CASSEDRFGSTDTQYF,TRBJ2-3,TRBV7-3
CASSVGLAGGVEQFF,TRBJ2-1,TRBV12-3/TRBV12-4
CASSLHRGYEQYF,TRBJ2-7,TRBV28
CASSLEALKGEQYF,TRBJ2-7,TRBV5-5
CASSDGTSGADTQYF,TRBJ2-3,TRBV9
CASSLALGSGQYF,TRBJ2-3,TRBV14
CASLRGSPSTDTQYF,TRBJ2-3,TRBV5-1
CASSLLAGMNTGELFF,TRBJ2-2,TRBV3-1
CSARDYRDPGSEQYF,TRBJ2-7,TRBV20-1
CASSLARLINEQFF,TRBJ2-1,TRBV7-8
CASSHNTDTQYF,TRBJ2-3,TRBV3-1
CATSSWGDSPLHF,TRBJ1-6,TRBV15
CASSQDAGTFYTEAFF,TRBJ1-1,TRBV14
CASSLGGDMGTQYF,TRBJ2-5,TRBV12-3/TRBV12-4
CAIKGRGEQFF,TRBJ2-1,TRBV24-1
CATSDRDPSSYNEQFF,TRBJ2-1,TRBV24-1
CASSQGSGQHQETQYF,TRBJ2-5,TRBV4-1